A single sample gave rise to the 28 T cell receptor beta chains below, sequenced in a study of blood T cells in healthy people across ages. Through a sample-barcoded 5' primer and a J-beta primer mix, a second PCR was run for about 6 to 11 cycles. A single record per CDR3 protein comes from TCRdb applying MiXCR to the 5' RACE reads. The sample carries some 930,000 distinct CDR3 sequences, 25% to 35% recorded once. The data also belong to a second study, concerning T cells of mothers and their children.

Sequenced input: blood. Receptors originate from a woman in her forties in good health.

This rearrangement joins TRBV6-4 to TRBJ1-1, with a possible D match to TRBD1 (5 bases). From germline, CDR1 is MRHNA and CDR2 SNTAGT. V was pared by 5 bases and J by 4 bases, with 17 bases between. The CDR3 is 15 amino acids. CDR3 nucleotides: TGTGCCAGCAGTCCCACTCAGGAGGGGTCCACTGAAGCTTTCTTT. This encodes CASSPTQEGSTEAFF.

Worth noting for this clonotype: Being one base from a much bigger clone, this may be a read error. This chain joins TRBV6-1 and TRBJ2-1; TRBD1 matches at 10 bases. V shed 6 bases, J shed 5 bases, and the junction held 7 bases outside the gene matches. The CDR3 loop spans 15 amino acids. Germline CDR1 MNHNS, CDR2 SASEGT. In nucleotides, the CDR3 is TGTGCCAGCAGCCAGACAGGGGGCAGGAACAATGAGCAGTTCTTC. This sequence encodes CASSQTGGRNNEQFF.

This clonotype was seen more than once but under ten times. The V call is TRBV28, the J call TRBJ2-7; D is possibly TRBD1 (7 bases). CDR1 is MDHEN and CDR2 is SYDVKM in the germline V gene. The CDR3 totals 14 residues. V was shortened by 10 bases and J by 3 bases, with 19 bases between the two germline ends. CDR3 residues: CATVVEGQNYEQYF. The CDR3 nucleotides read TGTGCCACCGTAGTGGAGGGACAGAACTACGAGCAGTACTTC.

This clonotype appeared many times. V gene TRBV5-1 combines with J gene TRBJ2-7, with TRBD1 matching 8 bases. Germline-derived CDR1 and CDR2 are SGHRS and YFSETQ. With 2 bases clipped from V and 4 bases from J, the junction kept 11 bases outside the gene matches. This CDR3 comprises 16 residues. CDR3 amino acids: CASSLTLTGEAYEQYF. In nucleotides, the CDR3 is TGCGCCAGCAGCTTAACCCTGACAGGGGAGGCTTACGAGCAGTACTTC.

V is TRBV5-1 and J is TRBJ1-1; D possibly corresponds to TRBD1 (5 bases). Germline loops: CDR1 SGHRS, CDR2 YFSETQ. There are 15 residues in the CDR3. V lost 5 bases, J lost 1 base, and 15 bases lay in between. In nucleotides, the CDR3 is TGCGCCAGCAGTGTGGGTGGGGGACCGAACACTGAAGCTTTCTTT. This translates into CASSVGGGPNTEAFF. The variable domain in full, with the rest retrieved from reference TRBV5-1 and TRBJ1-1, is KAGVTQTPRYLIKTRGQQVTLSCSPISGHRSVSWYQQTPGQGLQFLFEYFSETQRNKGNFPGRFSGRQFSNSRSEMNVSTLELGDSALYLCASSVGGGPNTEAFFGQGTRLTVV.

J is TRBJ2-2 and V is TRBV19; D is unresolved. This CDR3 contains 14 residues. Germline V gives CDR1 LNHDA, CDR2 SQIVND (reference sequence). Trimming cost V 3 bases and J 6 bases, with 11 bases left between them. The CDR3 region is CASSMVRTAGELFF. The CDR3 DNA follows: TGTGCCAGTAGTATGGTTAGAACAGCCGGGGAGCTGTTTTTT.

V usage is TRBV7-9 and J usage is TRBJ2-3; possibly TRBD2 for D (6 bases). Deletions cut 5 bases from V and 2 bases from J, with 11 bases between. Germline lookup yields CDR1 SEHNR and CDR2 FQNEAQ (reference sequence). The CDR3 has 14 residues. The CDR3 spells CASSQRGNTDTQYF. CDR3 in DNA: TGTGCCAGCAGCCAACGGGGGAACACAGATACGCAGTATTTT.

The chain has TRBV28 and TRBJ1-5; unclear D gene. This CDR3 contains 13 residues. Trimming cost V 4 bases and J 7 bases, with 11 bases left between them. From germline, CDR1 is MDHEN and CDR2 SYDVKM. This CDR3 reads CASSYSDGQPQHF. The CDR3, as DNA: TGTGCCAGCAGTTATAGTGACGGCCAGCCCCAGCATTTT.

The V gene is TRBV7-3, the J gene TRBJ1-1; D might be TRBD1 (6 bases). The CDR3 is made up of 15 amino acids. V shed 5 bases and J shed 1 base, with 14 bases lying between them. Per the germline V gene, CDR1 is SGHTA and CDR2 is FQGTGA. CDR3 region: CASSPQTGQNTEAFF. The CDR3 DNA follows: TGTGCCAGCAGCCCCCAAACAGGGCAGAACACTGAAGCTTTCTTT.

This clonotype was observed a handful of times. The chain links TRBV28 to TRBJ1-2, with TRBD1 matching over 7 bases. Germline CDR1 is MDHEN and CDR2 is SYDVKM. The CDR3 consists of 16 residues. J gave up 1 base and V 5 bases, and 10 bases lay outside the gene matches. The CDR3 DNA reads as TGTGCCAGCAGTCCCAACCGGGACAGCATTAACTATGGCTACACCTTC. This encodes CASSPNRDSINYGYTF.

Concerning this clonotype itself: One base away lies a much larger clone, so this may be a sequencing read error. This chain connects TRBV29-1 to TRBJ1-1; TRBD1 is a possible D gene (6 bases). Germline-derived CDR1 and CDR2 are SQVTM and ANQGSEA. This CDR3 has 14 amino acids. V gave up 7 bases and J gave up 0 bases, with 15 bases separating them. The CDR3 coding sequence is TGCAGCGCCACCGGGACATTGTTGAACACTGAAGCTTTCTTT. It is translated as CSATGTLLNTEAFF. Looking up the rest from reference TRBV29-1 and TRBJ1-1 gives the full variable domain: SAVISQKPSRDICQRGTSLTIQCQVDSQVTMMFWYRQQPGQSLTLIATANQGSEATYESGFVIDKFPISRPNLTFSTLTVSNMSPEDSSIYLCSATGTLLNTEAFFGQGTRLTVV.

The CDR3 nucleotides are TGTGCCAGCAGCCGCCCACGGGGAGATTGTCTTAACGAGCAGTACTTC. Amino acid sequence: CASSRPRGDCLNEQYF. The chain links TRBV5-7 to TRBJ2-4; D is perhaps TRBD2 (5 bases). Gene TRBJ2-7 matches the end of the DNA better, so the J call may be wrong. TRBV5-7 is reported as an ORF; its role is uncertain. The CDR3 covers 16 residues.

This clonotype was detected once. Mismatch with germline at one junction end may stem from a read error. The chain employs TRBV12-3 or TRBV12-4 and TRBJ2-1; D is perhaps TRBD2 (6 bases). The length of the CDR3 is 17 residues. The CDR3 protein is CASSLWVGSQLYNKQFF. CDR3 in DNA: TGTGCCAGCAGTTTATGGGTCGGGAGCCAACTATACAATAAGCAGTTCTTC.

This clonotype was seen many times. The chain uses TRBV4-1 and TRBJ2-4; 10 bases agree with TRBD2. This CDR3 contains 18 residues. V trimming: 3 bases; J trimming: 0 bases; junction bases outside the gene matches: 8. Germline V gives CDR1 MGHRA, CDR2 YSYEKL. This chain's CDR3 is CASSQDPSGGVAKNIQYF. The CDR3 DNA follows: TGCGCCAGCAGCCAGGATCCTAGCGGGGGAGTAGCCAAAAACATTCAGTACTTC.

V gene TRBV30 combines with J gene TRBJ2-2; D is perhaps TRBD2 (6 bases). Trimming took off 1 base at V and 5 bases at J, with 8 bases between the two ends. CDR3 length equals 13 residues. Per the germline V gene, CDR1 is GTSNPN and CDR2 is SVGIG (reference sequence). The CDR3 DNA is TGTGCCTGGAGTGAGAGCGGGACCGGGGAGCTGTTTTTT. It codes for CAWSESGTGELFF.

This clonotype was observed a few times. A clone one base away is much larger, so this may be a read error. The rearrangement joins TRBV6-2 or TRBV6-3 to TRBJ2-1; D ambiguous. The CDR3 has 13 amino acids. Germline V gene lookup returns CDR1 MNHEY and CDR2 SVGEGT. V was cut by 8 bases and J by 4 bases, with 12 bases left in between. CDR3 residues: CASGLTEYNEQFF. CDR3 sequence (DNA): TGTGCCAGCGGTCTGACCGAGTACAATGAGCAGTTCTTC.

Concerning this clonotype itself: A junction end diverges from the germline sequence, so it may reflect a read error. The rearrangement uses TRBV6-6 and TRBJ1-2, with 9 bases identical to TRBD1. Germline lookup yields CDR1 MNHNY and CDR2 SVGAGI (reference sequence). The CDR3 runs to 14 residues. The DNA of the CDR3 is TGTGCCAGCAGAACAGGGGGCGTAATATATGGCTGCACCTTC. Translation: CASRTGGVIYGCTF.

The V call is TRBV5-1, the J call TRBJ2-1; 8 bases align to TRBD2. In germline, CDR1 is SGHRS, CDR2 YFSETQ. J lost 9 bases, V lost 0 bases, and 8 bases had no gene match. The CDR3 loop spans 15 amino acids. The CDR3 DNA reads as TGCGCCAGCAGCTTGGCAGCGGGGGCCCGGGGTGAGCAGTTCTTC. Amino acid sequence: CASSLAAGARGEQFF. Supplemented by reference TRBV5-1 and TRBJ2-1, the full variable domain reads KAGVTQTPRYLIKTRGQQVTLSCSPISGHRSVSWYQQTPGQGLQFLFEYFSETQRNKGNFPGRFSGRQFSNSRSEMNVSTLELGDSALYLCASSLAAGARGEQFFGPGTRLTVL.

The V and J genes are TRBV12-3 or TRBV12-4 and TRBJ1-1, with TRBD1 matching 8 bases. This CDR3 region has 13 residues. The V and J ends lost 10 bases and 5 bases, in that order; junction bases with no gene match: 9. The chain's CDR3 is CATLDRGQTEAFF. DNA of the CDR3: TGTGCCACCCTAGACAGGGGTCAAACTGAAGCTTTCTTT.

This clonotype was picked up many times. V is TRBV28 and J is TRBJ2-7, with 8 nucleotides matching TRBD1. This CDR3 has 13 residues. The V and J ends lost 9 bases and 6 bases, in that order; junction bases with no gene match: 10. Germline V CDR1 and CDR2: MDHEN, SYDVKM. The CDR3 DNA follows: TGTGCCAGTCGGGACAGGTCCCCTCCCGAGCAGTACTTC. Amino acid sequence: CASRDRSPPEQYF.

The chain carries TRBV12-3 or TRBV12-4 and TRBJ1-2; D is undetermined. The CDR3 runs 14 residues. Between the trimmed V and J ends, which lost 7 bases and 4 bases, there was a span of 16 bases. CDR3: CASKVGSLLYGYTF. DNA for the CDR3: TGTGCCAGCAAGGTGGGCAGCCTCCTCTATGGCTACACCTTC.

The chain combines TRBV20-1 with TRBJ2-5, with D uncertain. This CDR3 has 13 amino acids. With 0 bases removed from V and 6 bases from J, the gap between germline ends came to 11 bases. Germline V gene lookup returns CDR1 DFQATT and CDR2 SNEGSKA (reference sequence). The CDR3 DNA sequence: TGCAGTGCTAGAGATCCAGTTAGGAAGACCCAGTACTTC. Residues: CSARDPVRKTQYF.

CDR3: CASSLDWVGTEAFF. CDR3 coding DNA: TGTGCCAGCAGCTTAGATTGGGTTGGCACTGAAGCTTTCTTT. This chain joins TRBV7-2 and TRBJ1-1; D gene ambiguous. V lost 1 base to trimming and J lost 4 bases, with 10 bases between them. CDR3 length: 14 amino acids. CDR1 is SGHTA, CDR2 FQGNSA, per germline.

The rearrangement links TRBV6-1 to TRBJ1-2; 9 positions match TRBD1. CDR1 is MNHNS and CDR2 is SASEGT in the germline V gene. V dropped 6 bases and J dropped 6; count of bases not matched to a gene: 8. The CDR3 is made up of 14 amino acids. The CDR3 loop is CASRVHRGQDGYTF. For the CDR3, the DNA is TGTGCCAGCAGAGTCCACAGGGGGCAGGATGGCTACACCTTC.

This clonotype was seen many times. The CDR3 nucleotides are TGCGCCAGCAGCTTGGACAATGCTAACTATGGCTACACCTTC. As protein: CASSLDNANYGYTF. The chain combines TRBV5-1 with TRBJ1-2; D remains ambiguous. Germline CDR1 SGHRS, CDR2 YFSETQ. V was trimmed by 0 bases and J by 0 bases, leaving 6 bases between them. The CDR3 extends over 14 amino acids.

This clonotype was recorded at least ten times. V is TRBV4-1 and J is TRBJ2-5; D is perhaps TRBD1 (5 bases). The V gene's germline CDR1 is MGHRA and CDR2 YSYEKL. CDR3 length equals 15 residues. V lost 2 bases and J 3 bases, leaving 13 bases between the germline ends. CDR3 DNA sequence: TGCGCCAGCAGCCAATTTATGGGGCTGGAAGAGACCCAGTACTTC. Translated: CASSQFMGLEETQYF.

Remarks on this clonotype: The junction shows a germline mismatch at one end, possibly a read error. This sequence joins TRBV4-2 and TRBJ1-5; a possible D gene is TRBD1 (6 bases). The germline V gene has CDR1 LGHNA and CDR2 YNFKEQ. This CDR3 has 17 residues. DNA of the CDR3: TGTGTCAGCAGCCAAGGCCCAACAGGGACCCCCTCCCAGCCCCAGCATTTT. Its protein is CVSSQGPTGTPSQPQHF.

As to this clonotype: A much larger clonotype is one base distant, so this may be a read error. The V and J genes are TRBV12-3 or TRBV12-4 and TRBJ2-7; D might be TRBD2 (5 bases). This CDR3 comprises 13 residues. V was pared by 3 bases and J by 4 bases, with 10 bases between. CDR3 coding DNA: TGTGCCAGCAGTTTCAAGGGCGGGTACGAGCAGTACTTC. The encoded protein is CASSFKGGYEQYF.